This TCR beta chain was observed in a study of post-analysis software for immune sequencing data. Study findings and constraints: The study found TRBV5-6, TRBV5-1 and TRBV20-1 among four to six TRBV segments more frequent in patients than controls. Versus controls, multiple sclerosis patients showed significantly lower diversity (normalized Chao1).

Tagging with unique molecular identifiers was a feature of the TCR beta cDNA libraries. Via MiXCR, TCRdb re-called the PCR reads, giving one row per CDR3 protein. This sample has about 770,000 distinct CDR3 sequences, with roughly 50% found just once. CDR1 and CDR2 (germline): LNHNV, YYDKDF (reference sequence). This CDR3 has 15 amino acids. V shed 4 bases and J 2 bases; nucleotides not matched to a gene: 3. A word on this clonotype: Its antigen is not known.

This sequence originates from a girl aged 10 to 17 with multiple sclerosis. The chain joins TRBV15 to TRBJ2-1, with TRBD2 identical over 9 bases. The sequenced sample was blood. The DNA for the CDR3 is TGTGCCACCAGCAAGACTAGCGGCCCCTACAATGAGCAGTTCTTC. Translated: CATSKTSGPYNEQFF.